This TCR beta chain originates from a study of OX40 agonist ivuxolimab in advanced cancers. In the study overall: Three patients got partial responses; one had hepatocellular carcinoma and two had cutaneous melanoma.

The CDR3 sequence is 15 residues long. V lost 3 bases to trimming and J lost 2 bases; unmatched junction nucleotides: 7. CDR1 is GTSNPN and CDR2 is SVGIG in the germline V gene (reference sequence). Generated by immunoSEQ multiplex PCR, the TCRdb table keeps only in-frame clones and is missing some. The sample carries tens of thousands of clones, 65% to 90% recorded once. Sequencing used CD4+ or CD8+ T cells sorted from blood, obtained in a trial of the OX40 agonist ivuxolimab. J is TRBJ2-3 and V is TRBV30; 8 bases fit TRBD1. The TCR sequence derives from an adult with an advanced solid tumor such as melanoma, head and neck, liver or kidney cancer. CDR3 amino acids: CAWRPQGALTDTQYF. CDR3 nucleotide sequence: TGTGCCTGGAGACCTCAGGGGGCACTCACAGATACGCAGTATTTT.